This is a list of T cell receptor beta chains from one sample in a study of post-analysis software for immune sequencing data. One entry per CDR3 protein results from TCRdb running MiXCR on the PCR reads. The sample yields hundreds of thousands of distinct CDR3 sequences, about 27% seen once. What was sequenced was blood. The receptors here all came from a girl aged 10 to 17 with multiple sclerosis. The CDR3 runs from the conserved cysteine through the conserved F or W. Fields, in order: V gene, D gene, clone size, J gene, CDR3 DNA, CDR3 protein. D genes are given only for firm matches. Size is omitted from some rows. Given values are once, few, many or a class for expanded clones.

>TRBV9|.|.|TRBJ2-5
TGTGCCAGCAGCGCCACACTTGGGGGCAAGACCCAGTACTTC
CASSATLGGKTQYF
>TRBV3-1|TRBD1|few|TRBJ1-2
TGTGCCAGCAGCCCAGGACAGGGAACATATGGCTACACCTTC
CASSPGQGTYGYTF
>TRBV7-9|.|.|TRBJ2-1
TGTGCCAGCAGCTTACCGGTGGATGAGCAGTTCTTC
CASSLPVDEQFF
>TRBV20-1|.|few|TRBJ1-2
TGCAGTGGAAATGGGGATTATGGCTACACCTTC
CSGNGDYGYTF
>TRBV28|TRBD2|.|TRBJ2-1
TGTGCCAGCAGCCCGCTGCCTAGCGGGACCTACAATGAGCAGTTCTTC
CASSPLPSGTYNEQFF
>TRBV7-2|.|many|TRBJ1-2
TGTGCCAGCAGCATCAATACGGGTCCTAACTATGGCTACACCTTC
CASSINTGPNYGYTF
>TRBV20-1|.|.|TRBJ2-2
TGCAGTGCTAGAGATGGTGGGGTGAACACCGGGGAGCTGTTTTTT
CSARDGGVNTGELFF
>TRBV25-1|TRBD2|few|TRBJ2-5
TGTGCCAGCAGTGAAGCGGGGGGTCGGACACACAAAGAGACCCAGTACTTC
CASSEAGGRTHKETQYF
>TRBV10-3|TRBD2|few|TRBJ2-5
TGTGCCATCAGGGAGACTAGCGCCCAAGAGACCCAGTACTTC
CAIRETSAQETQYF
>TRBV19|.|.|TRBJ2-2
TGTGCCAGTAGCACCCAGCACTCCGGGGAGCTGTTTTTT
CASSTQHSGELFF
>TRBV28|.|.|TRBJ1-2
TGTGCCAGCAGTTTCCCTTTCGGCAGGGCTGGCTATGGCTACACCTTC
CASSFPFGRAGYGYTF
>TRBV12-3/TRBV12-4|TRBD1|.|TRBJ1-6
TGTGCCAGCAGTGCCCCCCCGGGACAGAGCTCCTATAATTCACCCCTCCACTTT
CASSAPPGQSSYNSPLHF
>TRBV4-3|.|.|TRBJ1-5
TGCGCCAGCAGCCAAGATTTAGGCAGGGAAATCCACAATCAGCCCCAGCATTTT
CASSQDLGREIHNQPQHF
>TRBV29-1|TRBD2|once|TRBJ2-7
TGCAGCGTTGAAGAAGGACTAGCGGGGTTCTCCTACGAGCAGTACTTC
CSVEEGLAGFSYEQYF
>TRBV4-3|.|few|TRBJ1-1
TGCGCCAGCAGCCAAGATAGTAGGGTAGAGGGAGCTTTCTTT
CASSQDSRVEGAFF
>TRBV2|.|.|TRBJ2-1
TGTGCCAGCAGTGGCCGGGTAAATGAGCAGTTCTTC
CASSGRVNEQFF
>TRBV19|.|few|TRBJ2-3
TGTGCCAGTAGTATTGGCTCCGCCACAGATACGCAGTATTTT
CASSIGSATDTQYF
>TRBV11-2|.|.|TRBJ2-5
TGTGCCAGCAGCTTAGTGCTAGGGGAGTTTCAAGAGACCCAGTACTTC
CASSLVLGEFQETQYF
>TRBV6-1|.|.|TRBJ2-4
TGTGCCAGCATCAAAAAGGGGGGGTTCTTAGCCAAAAACATTCAGTACTTC
CASIKKGGFLAKNIQYF
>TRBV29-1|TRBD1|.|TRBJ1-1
TGCAGCGTTGAAGAATCAGGGGGCGTTGGTGAAGCTTTCTTT
CSVEESGGVGEAFF
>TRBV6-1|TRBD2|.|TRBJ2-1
TGTGCCAGCAATCACGCCGGGTACGGGGGGGACTACAATGAGCAGTTCTTC
CASNHAGYGGDYNEQFF
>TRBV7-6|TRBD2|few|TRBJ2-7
TGTGCCAGCAGCTTAGGGGGACTAGCGGGGGAAGAGCAGTACTTC
CASSLGGLAGEEQYF
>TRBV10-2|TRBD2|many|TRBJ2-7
TGCGCCAGTGTGCAGCGGGCGGGGGGGAACGAGCAGTACTTC
CASVQRAGGNEQYF
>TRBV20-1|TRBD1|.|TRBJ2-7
TGCAGTGCTAGAGTAAAGGACAGGAGTCCCCGCGAGCAGTACTTC
CSARVKDRSPREQYF
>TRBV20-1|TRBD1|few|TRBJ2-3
TGCAGTGCTAGGTGGACAGGGGCTGGGACAGATACGCAGTATTTT
CSARWTGAGTDTQYF
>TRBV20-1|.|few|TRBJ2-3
TGCAGTGCTAGAGATCCCCGGACTAGCACAGATACGCAGTATTTT
CSARDPRTSTDTQYF
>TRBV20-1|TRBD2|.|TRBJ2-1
TGCAGTGCTAGACTAGCGGTAGACAATGAGCAGTTCTTC
CSARLAVDNEQFF
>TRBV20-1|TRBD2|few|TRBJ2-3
TGCAGTGCTAGAGCTCTAGCGGGGCTAGATACGCAGTATTTT
CSARALAGLDTQYF
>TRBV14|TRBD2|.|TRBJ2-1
TGTGCCAGCAGCCAAATAGCGGGGAACTCCTACAATGAGCAGTTCTTC
CASSQIAGNSYNEQFF
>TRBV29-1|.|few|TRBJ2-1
TGCAGCGTAAGGAGTCATGGCGGGATTAACAATGAGCAGTTCTTC
CSVRSHGGINNEQFF
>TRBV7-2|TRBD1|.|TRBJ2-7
TGTGCCAGCAGCTCGAGACAGGGTCACTACGAGCAGTACTTC
CASSSRQGHYEQYF
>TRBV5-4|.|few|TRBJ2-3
TGTGCCAGCAACTCCGGGGGCTCGGCTTGGACAGATACGCAGTATTTT
CASNSGGSAWTDTQYF
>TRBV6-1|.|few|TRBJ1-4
TGTGCCAGCAGTGAAGCGACGCGGGCAGAAAAACTGTTTTTT
CASSEATRAEKLFF
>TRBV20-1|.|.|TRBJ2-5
TGCAGTGCTATACCCCTGCTCGAGGGTGTGGCATGGGAGACCCAGTACTTC
CSAIPLLEGVAWETQYF
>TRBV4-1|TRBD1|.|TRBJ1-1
TGCGCCAGCCGACACTTGGGACAGTGGGGGACTGAAGCTTTCTTT
CASRHLGQWGTEAFF
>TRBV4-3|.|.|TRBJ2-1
TGCGCCAGCAGCCAGGCTAGCGCCGCTCCGGGTGAGCAGTTCTTC
CASSQASAAPGEQFF
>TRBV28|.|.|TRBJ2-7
TGTGCCAGCAGTCCCCCCTGGACTGAGGCCTACGAGCAGTACTTC
CASSPPWTEAYEQYF
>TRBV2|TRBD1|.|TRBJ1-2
TGTGCCAGCAGACCAGACAGGGCCCCAAACTATGGCTACACCTTC
CASRPDRAPNYGYTF
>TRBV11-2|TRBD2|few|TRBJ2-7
TGTGCCAGCAGCTGGGGGACGAGCGGGATCCGCGAGCAGTACTTC
CASSWGTSGIREQYF
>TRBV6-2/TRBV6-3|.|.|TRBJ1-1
TGTGCCAGCAGTTCCCCTCGTGGGTGGACTGAAGCTTTCTTT
CASSSPRGWTEAFF
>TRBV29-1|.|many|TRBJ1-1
TGCAGCGTTGGCCAGCAGATGAACACTGAAGCTTTCTTT
CSVGQQMNTEAFF
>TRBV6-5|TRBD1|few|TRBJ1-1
TGTGCCAGCAGTTACGAACAGGGGGCCACTGAAGCTTTCTTT
CASSYEQGATEAFF
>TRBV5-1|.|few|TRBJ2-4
TGCGCCAGCAGTAGAAGTCTGGGTTGGTCCAAAAACATTCAGTACTTC
CASSRSLGWSKNIQYF
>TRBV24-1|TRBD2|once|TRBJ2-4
TGTGCCACCAGTAATGGCCAGCGGGGGGCCAAAAACATTCAGTACTTC
CATSNGQRGAKNIQYF
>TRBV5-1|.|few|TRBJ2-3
TGCGCCAGCAGCTTGGAGTTACAGGTGGGAACAGATACGCAGTATTTT
CASSLELQVGTDTQYF
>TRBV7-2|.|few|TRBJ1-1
TGTGCCAGCAGCAAGCCACAACGGGGGACTGAAGCTTTCTTT
CASSKPQRGTEAFF